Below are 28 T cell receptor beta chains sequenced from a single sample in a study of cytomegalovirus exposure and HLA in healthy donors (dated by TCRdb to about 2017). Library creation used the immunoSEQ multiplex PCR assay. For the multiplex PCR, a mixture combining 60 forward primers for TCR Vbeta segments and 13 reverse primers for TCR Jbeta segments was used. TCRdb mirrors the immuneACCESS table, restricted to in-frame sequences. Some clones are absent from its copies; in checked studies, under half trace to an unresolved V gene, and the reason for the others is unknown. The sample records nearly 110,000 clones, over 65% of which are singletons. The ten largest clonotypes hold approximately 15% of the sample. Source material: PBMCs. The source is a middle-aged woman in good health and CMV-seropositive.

CDR3 DNA sequence: TGTGCCAGCAGCTCCCGCTCTTTAGCGGGGGCCGGGGCCCAGTACTTC. It is translated as CASSSRSLAGAGAQYF. This chain connects TRBV7-2 to TRBJ2-5; TRBD2 matches at 9 bases. CDR1 and CDR2 (germline): SGHTA, FQGNSA. This CDR3 is built from 16 residues. V was pared by 4 bases and J by 9 bases, with 15 bases of the junction left unmatched.

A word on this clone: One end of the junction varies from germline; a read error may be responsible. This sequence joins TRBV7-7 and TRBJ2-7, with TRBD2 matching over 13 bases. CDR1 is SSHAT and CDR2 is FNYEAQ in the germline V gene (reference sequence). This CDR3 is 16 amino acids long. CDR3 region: CASSLAGLAGTNEQYF. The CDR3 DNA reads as TGTGCTAGCAGCTTAGCGGGACTAGCGGGAACTAACGAGCAGTACTTC.

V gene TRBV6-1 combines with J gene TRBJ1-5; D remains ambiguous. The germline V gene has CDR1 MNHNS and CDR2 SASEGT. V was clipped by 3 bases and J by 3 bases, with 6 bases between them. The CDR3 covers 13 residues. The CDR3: CASSDQANQPQHF. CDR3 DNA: TGTGCCAGCAGTGACCAGGCCAATCAGCCCCAGCATTTT.

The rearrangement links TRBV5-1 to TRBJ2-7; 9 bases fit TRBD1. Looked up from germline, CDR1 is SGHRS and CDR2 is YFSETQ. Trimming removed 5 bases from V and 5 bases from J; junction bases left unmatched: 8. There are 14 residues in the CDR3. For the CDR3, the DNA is TGCGCCAGCAGACCGGGACAGGGAGGTCACGAGCAGTACTTC. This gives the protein CASRPGQGGHEQYF.

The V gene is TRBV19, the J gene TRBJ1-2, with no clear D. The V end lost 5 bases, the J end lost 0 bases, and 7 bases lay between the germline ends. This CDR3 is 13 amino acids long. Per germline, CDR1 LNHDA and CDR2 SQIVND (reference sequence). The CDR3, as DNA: TGTGCCAGTAGTGTGACAACTAACTATGGCTACACCTTC. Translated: CASSVTTNYGYTF.

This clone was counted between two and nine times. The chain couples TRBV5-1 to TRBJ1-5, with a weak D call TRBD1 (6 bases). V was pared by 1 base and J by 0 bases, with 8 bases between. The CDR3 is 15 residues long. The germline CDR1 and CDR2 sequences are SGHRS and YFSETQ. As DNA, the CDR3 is TGCGCCAGCAGCTTGTCAGGGGATAGCAATCAGCCCCAGCATTTT. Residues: CASSLSGDSNQPQHF. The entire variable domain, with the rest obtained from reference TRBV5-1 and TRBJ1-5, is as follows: KAGVTQTPRYLIKTRGQQVTLSCSPISGHRSVSWYQQTPGQGLQFLFEYFSETQRNKGNFPGRFSGRQFSNSRSEMNVSTLELGDSALYLCASSLSGDSNQPQHFGDGTRLSIL.

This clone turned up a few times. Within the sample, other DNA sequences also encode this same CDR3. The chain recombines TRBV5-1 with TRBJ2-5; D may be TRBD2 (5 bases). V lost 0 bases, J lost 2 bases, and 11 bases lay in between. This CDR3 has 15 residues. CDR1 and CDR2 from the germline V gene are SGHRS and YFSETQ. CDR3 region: CASSLVAGGQETQYF. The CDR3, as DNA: TGCGCCAGCAGCTTGGTAGCAGGAGGACAAGAGACCCAGTACTTC.

This CDR3 reads CASSPGLDNEQFF. CDR3 bases: TGTGCCAGCTCACCGGGACTCGACAATGAGCAGTTCTTC. This chain joins TRBV18 and TRBJ2-1; TRBD2 is a possible D gene (6 bases). The CDR3 contains 13 residues. Looked up from germline, CDR1 is KGHSH and CDR2 is LQKENI. The germline V and J ends were trimmed by 3 bases and 5 bases, with 8 bases remaining between them.

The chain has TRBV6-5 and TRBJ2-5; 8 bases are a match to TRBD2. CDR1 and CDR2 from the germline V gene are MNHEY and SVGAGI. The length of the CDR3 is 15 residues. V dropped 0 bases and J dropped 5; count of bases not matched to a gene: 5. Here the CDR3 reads CASSYSTGGPETQYF. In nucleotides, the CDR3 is TGTGCCAGCAGTTACTCGACGGGGGGGCCGGAGACCCAGTACTTC.

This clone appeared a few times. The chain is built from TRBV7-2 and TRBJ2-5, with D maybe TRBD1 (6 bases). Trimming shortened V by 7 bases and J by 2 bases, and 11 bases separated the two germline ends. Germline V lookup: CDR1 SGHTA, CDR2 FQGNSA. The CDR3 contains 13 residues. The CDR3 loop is CASTRDIQETQYF. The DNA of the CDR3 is TGTGCCAGCACCCGGGACATTCAAGAGACCCAGTACTTC.

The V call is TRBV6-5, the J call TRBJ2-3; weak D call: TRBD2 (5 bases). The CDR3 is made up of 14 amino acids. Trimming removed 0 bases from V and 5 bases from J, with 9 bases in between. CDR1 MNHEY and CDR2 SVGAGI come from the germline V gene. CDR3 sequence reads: CASSYSTGRDTQYF. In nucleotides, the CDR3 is TGTGCCAGCAGTTACTCGACGGGGAGAGATACGCAGTATTTT.

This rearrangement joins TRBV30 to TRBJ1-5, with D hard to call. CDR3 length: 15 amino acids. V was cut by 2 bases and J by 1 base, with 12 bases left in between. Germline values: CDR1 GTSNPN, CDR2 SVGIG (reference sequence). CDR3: CAWSSRGPSNQPQHF. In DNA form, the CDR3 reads TGTGCCTGGAGTTCACGTGGGCCCAGCAATCAGCCCCAGCATTTT.

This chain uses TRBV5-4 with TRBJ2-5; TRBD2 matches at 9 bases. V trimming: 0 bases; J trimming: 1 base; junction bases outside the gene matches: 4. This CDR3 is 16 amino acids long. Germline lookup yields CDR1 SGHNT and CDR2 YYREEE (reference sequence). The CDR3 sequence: CASSLGVAGVQETQYF. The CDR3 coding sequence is TGTGCCAGCAGCTTGGGGGTAGCGGGGGTCCAAGAGACCCAGTACTTC.

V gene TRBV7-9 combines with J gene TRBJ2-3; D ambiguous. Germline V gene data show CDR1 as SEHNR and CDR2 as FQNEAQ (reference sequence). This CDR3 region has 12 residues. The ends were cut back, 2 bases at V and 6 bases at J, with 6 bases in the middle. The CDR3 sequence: CASSLYADTQYF. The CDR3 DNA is TGTGCCAGCAGCTTATACGCGGATACGCAGTATTTT. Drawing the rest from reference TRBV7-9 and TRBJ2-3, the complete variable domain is DTGVSQNPRHKITKRGQNVTFRCDPISEHNRLYWYRQTLGQGPEFLTYFQNEAQLEKSRLLSDRFSAERPKGSFSTLEIQRTEQGDSAMYLCASSLYADTQYFGPGTRLTVL.

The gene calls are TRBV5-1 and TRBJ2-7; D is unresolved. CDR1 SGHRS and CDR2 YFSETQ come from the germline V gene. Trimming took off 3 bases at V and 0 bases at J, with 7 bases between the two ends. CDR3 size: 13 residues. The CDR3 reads CASSSLSSYEQYF. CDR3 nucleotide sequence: TGCGCCAGCAGCTCCCTAAGCTCCTACGAGCAGTACTTC.

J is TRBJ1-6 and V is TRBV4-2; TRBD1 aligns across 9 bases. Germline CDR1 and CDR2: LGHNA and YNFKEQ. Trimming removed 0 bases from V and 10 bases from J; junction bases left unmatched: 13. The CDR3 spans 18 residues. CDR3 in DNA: TGTGCCAGCAGCCAAGATCTTTTCCCCGGGACAGGGAACTCACCCCTCCACTTT. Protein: CASSQDLFPGTGNSPLHF.

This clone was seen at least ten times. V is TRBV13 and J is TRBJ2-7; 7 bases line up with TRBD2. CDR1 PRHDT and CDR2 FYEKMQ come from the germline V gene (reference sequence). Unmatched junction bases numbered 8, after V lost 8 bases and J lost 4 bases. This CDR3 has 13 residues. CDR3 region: CASHAGGTYEQYF. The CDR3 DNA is TGTGCCAGCCACGCCGGGGGGACTTACGAGCAGTACTTC. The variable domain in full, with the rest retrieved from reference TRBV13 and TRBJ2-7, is AAGVIQSPRHLIKEKRETATLKCYPIPRHDTVYWYQQGPGQDPQFLISFYEKMQSDKGSIPDRFSAQQFSDYHSELNMSSLELGDSALYFCASHAGGTYEQYFGPGTRLTVT.

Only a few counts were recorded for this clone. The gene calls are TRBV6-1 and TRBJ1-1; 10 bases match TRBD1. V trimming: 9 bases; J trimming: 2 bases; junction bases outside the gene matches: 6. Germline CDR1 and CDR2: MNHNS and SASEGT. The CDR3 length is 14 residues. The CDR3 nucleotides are TGTGCCAGTGGGAGGACAGGGGGTAACACTGAAGCTTTCTTT. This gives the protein CASGRTGGNTEAFF.

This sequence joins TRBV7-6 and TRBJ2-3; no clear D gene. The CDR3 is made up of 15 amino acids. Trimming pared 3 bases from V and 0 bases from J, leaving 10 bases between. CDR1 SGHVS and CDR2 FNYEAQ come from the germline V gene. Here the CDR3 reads CASSFYEASTDTQYF. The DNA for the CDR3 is TGTGCCAGCAGCTTCTACGAGGCTAGCACAGATACGCAGTATTTT.

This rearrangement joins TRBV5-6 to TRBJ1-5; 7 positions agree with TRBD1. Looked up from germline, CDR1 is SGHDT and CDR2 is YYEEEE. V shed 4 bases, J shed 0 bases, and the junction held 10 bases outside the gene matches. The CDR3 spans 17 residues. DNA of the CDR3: TGTGCCAGCAGCGTACAGGGGTACCCCTTTAGCAATCAGCCCCAGCATTTT. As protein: CASSVQGYPFSNQPQHF.

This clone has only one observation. CDR3 in DNA: TGTGCCAGCTCGAGCGGGGAGGTCGGCCGAGATACGCAGTATTTT. This codes for CASSSGEVGRDTQYF. V and J are TRBV6-5 and TRBJ2-3; 7 bases agree with TRBD2. V dropped 8 bases and J dropped 5; count of bases not matched to a gene: 13. CDR3 size: 15 residues. Germline CDR1 is MNHEY and CDR2 is SVGAGI.

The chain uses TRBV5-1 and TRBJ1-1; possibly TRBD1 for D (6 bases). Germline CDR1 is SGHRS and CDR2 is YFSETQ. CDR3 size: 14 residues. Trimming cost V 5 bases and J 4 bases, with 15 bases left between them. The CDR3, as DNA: TGCGCCAGCAGACCAGACGGACAGAGCACTGAAGCTTTCTTT. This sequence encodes CASRPDGQSTEAFF.

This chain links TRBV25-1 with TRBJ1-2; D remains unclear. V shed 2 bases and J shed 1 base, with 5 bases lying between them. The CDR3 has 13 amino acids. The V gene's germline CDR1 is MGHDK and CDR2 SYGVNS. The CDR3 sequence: CASSEILNYGYTF. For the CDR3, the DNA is TGTGCCAGCAGTGAAATTCTTAACTATGGCTACACCTTC.

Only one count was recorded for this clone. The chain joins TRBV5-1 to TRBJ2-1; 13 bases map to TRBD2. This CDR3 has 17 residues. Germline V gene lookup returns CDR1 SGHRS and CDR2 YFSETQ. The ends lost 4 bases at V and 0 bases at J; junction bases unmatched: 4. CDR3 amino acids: CASSPGLAGISYNEQFF. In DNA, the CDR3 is TGCGCCAGCAGCCCGGGACTAGCGGGAATCTCCTACAATGAGCAGTTCTTC.

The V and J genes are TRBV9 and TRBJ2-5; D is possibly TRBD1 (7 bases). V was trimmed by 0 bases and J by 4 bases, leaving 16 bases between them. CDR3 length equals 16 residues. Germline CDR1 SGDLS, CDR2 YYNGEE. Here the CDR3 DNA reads TGTGCCAGCAGCGTAGCAGGGGGGATGGGAGGAGAGACCCAGTACTTC. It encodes CASSVAGGMGGETQYF.

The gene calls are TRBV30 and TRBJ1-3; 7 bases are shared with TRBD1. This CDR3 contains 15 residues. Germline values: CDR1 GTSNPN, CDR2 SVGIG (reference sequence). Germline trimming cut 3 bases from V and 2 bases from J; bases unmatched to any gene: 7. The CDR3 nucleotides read TGTGCCTGGAGCCCAGGAACAGGGGCTGGAAACACCATATATTTT. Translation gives CAWSPGTGAGNTIYF. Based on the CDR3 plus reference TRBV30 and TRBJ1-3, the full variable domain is SQTIHQWPATLVQPVGSPLSLECTVEGTSNPNLYWYRQAAGRGLQLLFYSVGIGQISSEVPQNLSASRPQDRQFILSSKKLLLSDSGFYLCAWSPGTGAGNTIYFGEGSWLTVV.

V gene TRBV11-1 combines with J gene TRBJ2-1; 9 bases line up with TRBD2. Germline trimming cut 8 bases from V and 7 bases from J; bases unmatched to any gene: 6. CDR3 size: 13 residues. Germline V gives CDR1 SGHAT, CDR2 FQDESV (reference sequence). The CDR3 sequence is CASGVAGANEQFF. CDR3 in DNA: TGTGCCAGCGGGGTAGCGGGGGCGAATGAGCAGTTCTTC.

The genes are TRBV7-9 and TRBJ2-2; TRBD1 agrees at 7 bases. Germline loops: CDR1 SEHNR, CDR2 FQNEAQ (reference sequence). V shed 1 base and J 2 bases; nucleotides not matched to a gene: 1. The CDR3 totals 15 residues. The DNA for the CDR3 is TGTGCCAGCAGCTTAGGACAGGGTAACACCGGGGAGCTGTTTTTT. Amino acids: CASSLGQGNTGELFF.